The present entry profiles one T cell receptor (beta chain) with its context. Germline CDR1 PRHDT, CDR2 FYEKMQ (reference sequence). The CDR3 loop spans 14 amino acids. V lost 2 bases and J 2 bases, leaving 9 bases between the germline ends. This entry comes from a study of CD8 T cells in Susac syndrome. Reverse transcription of about 0.5 to 1 ug RNA was carried out with random hexamers. TCRdb re-derived calls from the immunoSEQ multiplex PCR reads in MiXCR, one entry per CDR3 protein. Of about 66,000 distinct CDR3 sequences listed, approximately 93% were seen once; the top ten hold about 0.6%. Material: CD8+ T cells from PBMCs. This receptor was taken from a human donor with multiple sclerosis. V gene TRBV13 combines with J gene TRBJ1-2; D is ambiguous. CDR3 bases: TGTGCCAGCAGCTTAATACAAGAAAACTATGGCTACACCTTC. Amino acids: CASSLIQENYGYTF.